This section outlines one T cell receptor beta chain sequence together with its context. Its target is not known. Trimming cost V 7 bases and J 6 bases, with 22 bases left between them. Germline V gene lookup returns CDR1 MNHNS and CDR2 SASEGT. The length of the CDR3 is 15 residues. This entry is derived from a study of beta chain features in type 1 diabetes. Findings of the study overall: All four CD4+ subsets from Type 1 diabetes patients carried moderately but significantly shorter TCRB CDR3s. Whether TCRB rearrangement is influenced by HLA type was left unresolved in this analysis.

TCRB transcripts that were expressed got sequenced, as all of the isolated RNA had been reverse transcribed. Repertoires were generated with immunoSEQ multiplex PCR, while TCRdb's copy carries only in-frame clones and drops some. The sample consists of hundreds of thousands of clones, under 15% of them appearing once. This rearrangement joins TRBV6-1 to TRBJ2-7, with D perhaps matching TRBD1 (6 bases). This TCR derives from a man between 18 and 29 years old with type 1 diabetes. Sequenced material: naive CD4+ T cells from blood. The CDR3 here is CASTDGDIDRGEQYF. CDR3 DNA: TGTGCCAGCACCGATGGGGACATTGACCGCGGCGAGCAGTACTTC.